These T cell receptor beta chains were read from a single sample in a study of blood T cell repertoires in COVID-19. Some clones are missing from TCRdb's copy, which holds only in-frame ones; the method was immunoSEQ multiplex PCR. The data hold more than 95,000 clones, with 85% observed a single time. The specimen sequenced was peripheral blood. The receptors were sampled from a woman of 80 years or more with acute or convalescent COVID-19. The CDR3 runs from the conserved cysteine through the conserved F or W. D genes are given only for firm matches.

>TRBV18|.|TRBJ2-2
TGTGCCAGCTCTCCTGGACAGTTGCCCAGAGGGGAGCTGTTTTTT
CASSPGQLPRGELFF
>TRBV3-1/TRBV3-2|TRBD1|TRBJ1-2
TGTGCCAGCAGCCAAGATGGGACAGCCATCTACTATGGCTACACCTTC
CASSQDGTAIYYGYTF
>TRBV13|.|TRBJ1-6
TGTGCCAGCAGCACCCGACGGGAAAATAATTCACCCCTCCACTTT
CASSTRRENNSPLHF
>TRBV29-1|TRBD2|TRBJ2-1
TGCAGCGTGGAGACTAGCGGGTTGTACAATGAGCAGTTCTTC
CSVETSGLYNEQFF
>TRBV5-1|.|TRBJ1-1
TGCGCCAGCAGCTTGTACAGAAGCACTGAAGCTTTCTTT
CASSLYRSTEAFF
>TRBV29-1|.|TRBJ1-2
TGCAGCGCCGCAGGGGATTATGGCTACACCTTC
CSAAGDYGYTF
>TRBV6-5|.|TRBJ1-5
TGTGCCAGCAGCAAACTCGGGCAGGGAGGTCAGCCCCAGCATTTT
CASSKLGQGGQPQHF
>TRBV6-2/TRBV6-3|TRBD1|TRBJ2-7
TGTGCCAGCAGTCCAGTGACAGGGGGGAACTACGAGCAGTACTTC
CASSPVTGGNYEQYF
>TRBV6-5|TRBD1|TRBJ1-5
TGTGCCAGCAGCACGACAGGGTCCTTCAATCAGCCCCAGCATTTT
CASSTTGSFNQPQHF
>TRBV28|TRBD1|TRBJ1-2
TGTGCCAGCAGTTTCTCAGGGGGCGGGTATGGCTACACCTTC
CASSFSGGGYGYTF
>TRBV7-2|TRBD2|TRBJ2-7
TGTGCCAGCAGCTCTGGGGGGGGGACCTACGAGCAGTACTTC
CASSSGGGTYEQYF
>TRBV27|TRBD1|TRBJ2-2
TGTGCCAGCCGCGAAGGCGGGACAGGGACATCCGGGGAGCTGTTTTTT
CASREGGTGTSGELFF
>TRBV19|.|TRBJ2-5
TGTGCCAGTAGTAGGCCGGGTCAAAAAGAGACCCAGTACTTC
CASSRPGQKETQYF
>TRBV28|TRBD1|TRBJ1-5
TGTGCCAGCCGGGGACAGGGTTGGAATCAGCCCCAGCATTTT
CASRGQGWNQPQHF
>TRBV3-1/TRBV3-2|.|TRBJ1-1
TGTGCCAGCAGCCTCAACGACAGGAACACTGAAGCTTTCTTT
CASSLNDRNTEAFF
>TRBV19|.|TRBJ1-3
TGTGCCAGTAGTATCGGGAACACCATATATTTT
CASSIGNTIYF
>TRBV10-2|TRBD1|TRBJ2-5
TGCGCCAGCAGTGGGACAGGGGGGAAAGAGACCCAGTACTTC
CASSGTGGKETQYF
>TRBV6-5|.|TRBJ1-2
TGTGCCAGCAGTTATTCCTTACTTTATGGCTACACCTTC
CASSYSLLYGYTF
>TRBV4-1|TRBD1|TRBJ1-6
TGCGCCAGCAGCCAATGGGACAGGGAGTCACCCCTCCACTTT
CASSQWDRESPLHF
>TRBV4-1|TRBD2|TRBJ2-5
TGCGCCAGCAGCCAAGGACTAGCGGAGACCCAGTACTTC
CASSQGLAETQYF
>TRBV6-6|.|TRBJ1-1
TGTGCCAGCAGGGACACACAGAACACTGAAGCTTTCTTT
CASRDTQNTEAFF
>TRBV7-9|TRBD2|TRBJ2-3
TGTGCCAGCAGCCCCAGGCATTTCGGGGGGGGCCGGGCAGATACGCAGTATTTT
CASSPRHFGGGRADTQYF
>TRBV7-2|.|TRBJ1-5
TGTGCCAGCAGCTTGACAAGTAGCAATCAGCCCCAGCATTTT
CASSLTSSNQPQHF
>TRBV5-4|TRBD1|TRBJ1-2
TGTGCCAGCAGCCCCCGGGACAGGGCGTACGGCTACACCTTC
CASSPRDRAYGYTF
>TRBV11-2|TRBD1|TRBJ1-2
TGTGCCAGCAGTCCCGGGACAGGGGCGGGCTACACCTTC
CASSPGTGAGYTF
>TRBV3-1/TRBV3-2|TRBD1|TRBJ2-2
TGTGCCAGCAGCCGCACGACAGGGCAATGGGCCGGGGAGCTGTTTTTT
CASSRTTGQWAGELFF
>TRBV7-2|TRBD2|TRBJ2-7
TGTGCCAGCGGCCGGACTAGCGGGGGGGCATACGAGCAGTACTTC
CASGRTSGGAYEQYF
>TRBV3-1/TRBV3-2|TRBD1|TRBJ2-4
TGTGCCAGCAGACTCGTCCTCTACAAGGGACAGCTTAAAAACATTCAGTACTTC
CASRLVLYKGQLKNIQYF